This TCR beta chain was retrieved from a study of CD8 T cells in Susac syndrome. This clonotype was observed once. Germline assignment: CDR1 SEHNR and CDR2 FQNEAQ (reference sequence). V gave up 6 bases and J gave up 5 bases, with 10 bases separating them. The CDR3 length is 12 residues. Random hexamers were used to reverse transcribe an amount of roughly 0.45 to 1 ug RNA. The authors amplified TCR beta CDR3 across 54 Vbeta and 13 Jbeta using immunoSEQ multiplex PCR. TCRdb itself ran the immunoSEQ multiplex PCR reads through MiXCR, one entry per CDR3 protein. The table lists 100,000 to 150,000 distinct CDR3 sequences, just under 95% of them singletons, with about 0.27% in the top ten.

The chain joins TRBV7-9 to TRBJ2-5, with D hard to call. This clonotype was obtained from a human donor with Susac syndrome. What was sequenced was CD8+ T cells from PBMCs. The CDR3 coding sequence is TGTGCCAGCAGTCTGGGTCCGGAGACCCAGTACTTC. Its translation is CASSLGPETQYF. The complete variable domain, with remaining parts taken from reference TRBV7-9 and TRBJ2-5, reads DTGVSQNPRHKITKRGQNVTFRCDPISEHNRLYWYRQTLGQGPEFLTYFQNEAQLEKSRLLSDRFSAERPKGSFSTLEIQRTEQGDSAMYLCASSLGPETQYFGPGTRLLVL.